This TCR beta chain was captured in a study of shared clonotypes between healthy human individuals. This CDR3 has 15 amino acids. V dropped 1 base and J dropped 6 bases, with 15 bases sitting between them. The germline V gene encodes CDR1 SGHAT and CDR2 FQNNGV. Genomic DNA (from each subset) was split evenly across several immunoSEQ plates. Profiling relied on immunoSEQ multiplex PCR, and the TCRdb table lists in-frame clones only, not all of them. This table holds about 2 million clones, approximately 94% found once. This clone was found once. CD45RO-negative, CCR7-positively selected cells formed the naive CD8 fraction, excluding terminally differentiated effector memory CD45RA+ cells.

Input material: naive CD8+ T cells sorted from blood. This receptor was obtained from a man aged 18 to 35 in good health. This rearrangement joins TRBV11-2 to TRBJ1-2, with no clear D. The CDR3 spells CASSLVPTAADGYTF. CDR3 DNA sequence: TGTGCCAGCAGCTTAGTTCCGACGGCGGCTGATGGCTACACCTTC.